Following are 13 T cell receptor beta chains from one sample sequenced in a study of blood T cells in healthy people across ages. A second PCR of 7 to 11 cycles used a sample-barcoded 5' primer and a J-beta primer mix. TCRdb reprocessed the 5' RACE reads with MiXCR, giving one entry per CDR3 protein. Of fewer than 1 million distinct CDR3 sequences in the sample, approximately 44% were seen once. Sequenced sample: blood. These receptor sequences come from a man aged 55 to 70 in good health.

The chain uses TRBV2 and TRBJ2-1, with TRBD1 matching 12 bases. V shed 7 bases and J 10 bases; nucleotides not matched to a gene: 5. Germline V gene sequence: CDR1 SNHLY, CDR2 FYNNEI. CDR3 length: 13 residues. CDR3 in amino acids: CASKGTGGNEQFF. CDR3 DNA: TGTGCCAGCAAGGGGACAGGGGGCAACGAGCAGTTCTTC.

The CDR3 is CATSRDPTDTQYF. The CDR3 DNA sequence: TGTGCCACCAGCAGAGATCCCACAGATACGCAGTATTTT. The chain joins TRBV15 to TRBJ2-3; D remains unclear. The CDR3 loop spans 13 amino acids. From germline, CDR1 is LNHNV and CDR2 YYDKDF (reference sequence). Trimming took 0 bases from V and 2 from J, leaving 3 bases between them. Drawing the rest from reference TRBV15 and TRBJ2-3, the complete variable domain is DAMVIQNPRYQVTQFGKPVTLSCSQTLNHNVMYWYQQKSSQAPKLLFHYYDKDFNNEADTPDNFQSRRPNTSFCFLDIRSPGLGDTAMYLCATSRDPTDTQYFGPGTRLTVL.

The rearrangement joins TRBV7-9 to TRBJ2-3; D unresolved. V was trimmed by 1 base and J by 0 bases, leaving 11 bases between them. The CDR3 spans 16 residues. From germline, CDR1 is SEHNR and CDR2 FQNEAQ (reference sequence). The CDR3 here is CASSLEALGSTDTQYF. In DNA, the CDR3 is TGTGCCAGCAGCTTAGAGGCCTTAGGGAGCACAGATACGCAGTATTTT.

This clonotype has a handful of counts. The rearrangement links TRBV6-5 to TRBJ1-5; 7 bases map to TRBD1. The CDR3 is 15 amino acids. V was pared by 5 bases and J by 1 base, with 5 bases of the junction left unmatched. The germline gives CDR1 MNHEY, CDR2 SVGAGI. CDR3: CASSPRDSSNQPQHF. In nucleotides, the CDR3 is TGTGCCAGCAGTCCAAGGGACAGCAGCAATCAGCCCCAGCATTTT.

V usage is TRBV12-3 or TRBV12-4 and J usage is TRBJ2-5, with D perhaps TRBD1 (6 bases). The CDR3 totals 15 residues. The V end was cut by 5 bases, the J end by 2 bases, with 15 bases between. The DNA of the CDR3 is TGTGCCAGCAGTCATGCGGACAGTCGTCAAGAGACCCAGTACTTC. This encodes CASSHADSRQETQYF.

The chain employs TRBV7-9 and TRBJ2-3; tentatively, D is TRBD2 (5 bases). V was cut by 3 bases and J by 3 bases, with 10 bases left in between. There are 14 residues in the CDR3. Germline CDR1 reads SEHNR; CDR2 reads FQNEAQ (reference sequence). CDR3 nucleotides: TGTGCCAGCAGCTTTCGGGGTCGGACAGATACGCAGTATTTT. Residues: CASSFRGRTDTQYF.

Turning to this clonotype: The junction departs from germline at one end; a sequencing error may be responsible. The chain couples TRBV5-1 to TRBJ2-5; 8 bases align to TRBD2. Germline CDR1 reads SGHRS; CDR2 reads YFSETQ. The CDR3 consists of 16 residues. The DNA for the CDR3 is TGCACCAGCAGCTTGGAGGACGGGGGGGCCGGAGAGACCCAGTACTTC. Amino acid sequence: CTSSLEDGGAGETQYF. The variable domain in full, with the rest retrieved from reference TRBV5-1 and TRBJ2-5, is KAGVTQTPRYLIKTRGQQVTLSCSPISGHRSVSWYQQTPGQGLQFLFEYFSETQRNKGNFPGRFSGRQFSNSRSEMNVSTLELGDSALYLCTSSLEDGGAGETQYFGPGTRLLVL.

This rearrangement joins TRBV12-3 or TRBV12-4 to TRBJ1-5; D gene uncertain. V gave up 7 bases and J gave up 5 bases, with 9 bases separating them. The CDR3 loop spans 12 amino acids. CDR3 nucleotides: TGTGCCAGCAAAGTAAGCGATCAGCCCCAGCATTTT. Amino acid sequence: CASKVSDQPQHF.

This clonotype was counted only a few times. The rearrangement links TRBV12-3 or TRBV12-4 to TRBJ2-4; D remains unclear. V dropped 4 bases and J dropped 5 bases, with 9 bases sitting between them. This CDR3 comprises 13 residues. The CDR3 sequence: CASSWQIENIQYF. In nucleotides, the CDR3 is TGTGCCAGCAGTTGGCAGATAGAAAACATTCAGTACTTC.

This clonotype has only a few counts. This sequence joins TRBV5-6 and TRBJ1-4; TRBD1 matches at 8 bases. Losses at the gene ends were 2 bases for V and 5 bases for J; bases not matched to a gene: 8. Germline CDR1 is SGHDT and CDR2 is YYEEEE. This CDR3 is 16 amino acids long. In nucleotides, the CDR3 is TGTGCCAGCAGCTTATACAGGGGGAGATTCAATGAAAAACTGTTTTTT. The encoded protein is CASSLYRGRFNEKLFF.

J is TRBJ1-5 and V is TRBV6-2 or TRBV6-3; unclear D gene. CDR3 size: 15 residues. The V and J ends lost 7 bases and 0 bases respectively, with 13 bases between them. CDR1 MNHEY and CDR2 SVGEGT come from the germline V gene. CDR3 DNA sequence: TGTGCCAGCACCTTCCGACCTTTTAGCAATCAGCCCCAGCATTTT. It translates to CASTFRPFSNQPQHF.

Worth noting for this clonotype: The junction departs from germline at one end; a sequencing error may be responsible. This chain connects TRBV4-2 to TRBJ2-1, with a tentative D call TRBD2 (5 bases). CDR3 length equals 15 residues. Germline V lookup: CDR1 LGHNA, CDR2 YNFKEQ. In DNA form, the CDR3 reads TGTGCCAGCAGCCAAGAAGGGAGATCCTACAATAAGCAGTTCTTC. This translates into CASSQEGRSYNKQFF.

The sample holds a few counts of this clonotype. The chain joins TRBV14 to TRBJ2-3; 14 bases are shared with TRBD2. V dropped 5 bases and J dropped 9; count of bases not matched to a gene: 4. CDR1 is SGHDN and CDR2 is FVKESK in the germline V gene. The CDR3 is made up of 14 amino acids. DNA of the CDR3: TGTGCCAGCAGCACGGGACTAGCGGGGGAGACGCAGTATTTT. Translating it yields CASSTGLAGETQYF.